These 6 T cell receptor beta chains were all obtained from the same sample, sequenced in a study of T cells in Graves' hyperthyroidism and ophthalmopathy. The CDR3 regions of TCR beta were amplified from RNA transcripts. HTBI primers were used for first-round RT-PCR of the TCR CDR3. TCRdb ran MiXCR on the multiplex PCR reads and lists one entry per CDR3 protein. The top ten hold 35% to 40% of the sample, which has about 250,000 distinct CDR3 sequences, approximately 24% seen once. The source material was blood. These TCRs come from a woman aged 40-49 years with Graves' ophthalmopathy.

In this sample, this clonotype turned up many times. At one end the junction does not follow the germline gene, possibly because of a read error. The rearrangement links TRBV12-3 or TRBV12-4 to TRBJ1-5; D is unclear. The length of the CDR3 is 14 residues. The CDR3 reads CASSPLSGVQPPHF. Written as DNA, the CDR3 is TGTGCCAGCAGCCCCTTATCCGGGGTTCAGCCCCCGCATTTT.

This chain uses TRBV24-1 with TRBJ2-7; tentative D call: TRBD1 (6 bases). The CDR3 loop spans 13 amino acids. Germline assignment: CDR1 KGHDR and CDR2 SFDVKD. The V and J ends lost 5 bases and 0 bases respectively, with 7 bases between them. The CDR3 region has the DNA TGTGCCACCAGTGCGACAGGCTCCTACGAGCAGTACTTC. Its protein is CATSATGSYEQYF.

At least ten counts were recorded for this clonotype. The V gene is TRBV6-5, the J gene TRBJ1-1; 8 nucleotides line up with TRBD1. CDR1 is MNHEY and CDR2 is SVGAGI in the germline V gene. V lost 4 bases, J lost 11 bases, and 3 bases stayed unmatched. The CDR3 sequence is 11 residues long. The DNA for the CDR3 is TGTGCCAGCAGTTTCCGGGACAGGGCTTTCTTT. Translating gives CASSFRDRAFF.

There are many counts of this clonotype. The chain recombines TRBV11-2 with TRBJ2-7; D is unclear. This CDR3 region has 14 residues. Germline loops: CDR1 SGHAT, CDR2 FQNNGV. V was clipped by 3 bases and J by 2 bases, with 11 bases between them. The DNA for the CDR3 is TGTGCCAGCAGCTTTGATCCCGGAACCTACGAGCAGTACTTC. It translates to CASSFDPGTYEQYF.

This clonotype was found many times. This sequence joins TRBV28 and TRBJ2-7, with a weak D call TRBD2 (6 bases). V lost 3 bases and J lost 0, with 15 bases in between. This CDR3 contains 16 residues. Germline V gene sequence: CDR1 MDHEN, CDR2 SYDVKM. Written as DNA, the CDR3 is TGTGCCAGCAGTTTCAATTTCGGGAGTCTCTCCTACGAGCAGTACTTC. Amino acid sequence: CASSFNFGSLSYEQYF.

The chain carries TRBV7-8 and TRBJ2-7; possibly TRBD2 for D (6 bases). Germline CDR1 is SGHVS and CDR2 is FQNEAQ. The CDR3 has 14 amino acids. V dropped 5 bases and J dropped 1 base, with 12 bases sitting between them. The DNA for the CDR3 is TGTGCCAGCAGCACGGGACTGGTATCCTACGAGCAGTACTTC. Encoded protein: CASSTGLVSYEQYF. The whole variable domain, remainder taken from reference TRBV7-8 and TRBJ2-7, is GAGVSQSPRYKVAKRGQDVALRCDPISGHVSLFWYQQALGQGPEFLTYFQNEAQLDKSGLPSDRFFAERPEGSVSTLKIQRTQQEDSAVYLCASSTGLVSYEQYFGPGTRLTVT.